This T cell receptor beta chain was obtained from a study of T cell repertoires in cytomegalovirus infection. Study-level findings and limits: Carriers of CMV and the relevant HLA type were discriminated by public TCR beta frequency. HLA-C-restricted CMV-specific TCR beta clonotypes were dominant in the ex vivo response.

TCRdb processed the reads anew with MiXCR; each CDR3 protein has one entry. The sample shows approximately 25,000 distinct CDR3 sequences, under 20% of them seen only once. This clonotype was picked up a small number of times. Its antigen is still unknown. The germline gene is not matched at one end of the junction; a read error may be the cause. CDR3 length: 17 residues. CDR1 and CDR2 (germline): SGHTA, FQGNSA. This chain links TRBV7-2 with TRBJ2-1, with D possibly matching TRBD2 (5 bases). This sequence was found in a human donor in good health (CMV status not recorded). Some clones in this sample may be carry-over from other donors' samples. Sequenced material: CD8+ T cells from cultured PBMCs, taken from culture after CMV antigen stimulation. CDR3 in DNA: TGTGCCAGCAGTTTGGACTCAGAAGCCTACTCCTACAATGAGCTGTTCTTC. It yields the protein CASSLDSEAYSYNELFF.